This T cell receptor (beta chain) emerged from a study of T cell responses to AZD1222 COVID-19 vaccine (dated by TCRdb to the early 2020s). In terms of the full investigation: AZD1222 recipients given second doses at about 4 weeks or at about 12 weeks were pooled, since spike-specific TCR depth and breadth were not found to differ between the two schedules. A total of approximately 250 trial participants underwent TCR sequencing, of whom about 210 had received two doses of AZD1222 and 26 had received two doses of the MenACWY control vaccine. Enrollment into the trials was organized by age into subgroups of 18-55, 56-69 and 70-plus years, and those subgroups contained 148, 28 and 57 TCR-sequenced participants, respectively.

Comment on this clone: Its antigen remains unidentified. One base away there is no much larger clone; base qualities are not given.

This specimen's time point label, interpreted: baseline before first vaccination. Samples from vaccinated people were obtained from the UK trials COV001 and COV002, which included a single-blind randomized controlled phase 2/3 trial of AZD1222 (ChAdOx1 nCoV-19) in healthy adults. For TCRbeta chain sequencing, PBMC samples from trial participants were taken at day 0 and at day 28 after the second dose. Here is what the overall study found, with its caveats: Reportedly, close to half of the unique spike-specific TCRs recognized epitopes lying outside the regions that are mutated in the B.1.351 and B.1.1.7 variants. Because no day 14 peak-response samples were available, repertoires were characterized only after the peak T cell response. CD4 TCRs associated with the vaccine covered the entire spike protein, and the dominant responses were in regions 160-218 and 743-854. In the small 56-69-year group, the increase in depth fell short of significance, most likely because of low power. Participants were mostly white British, with more females than males. The authors suggested clonal diversity may have been underestimated. Conclusions about previously exposed vaccinees are limited, since just 5 or 6 AZD1222 recipients were seropositive for SARS-CoV-2 at baseline. A significant rise in spike-specific TCR breadth and depth was observed after two AZD1222 doses relative to day 0 and relative to MenACWY recipients.

The CDR3 regions of human TCRbeta chains were subjected to immunosequencing. On the study's bioinformatics: TCRs in the repertoires were matched against a reference library of SARS-CoV-2-specific TCRs that had been generated with the MIRA antigen-specificity platform. Breadth meant the fraction of unique TCRs that were SARS-CoV-2-associated, whereas depth meant the fraction of total T cells that were SARS-CoV-2-associated. Using the MIRA data, each spike-specific TCR was assigned both to the spike region to which the TCR was reactive and to a CD4 or CD8 class. Log10-transformed breadth and depth values were compared by one-way ANOVA with Sidak's multiple comparisons tests. TCRdb stores this immuneACCESS table with in-frame sequences only. Part of the clones is absent; in the studies checked, under half of the shortfall reflects unresolved V genes, and no reason is known for the rest. D and trimming come from the DNA, and the V and J calls and clone size come from that table. Counted in this sample were about 130,000 clones; roughly 93% of them appeared once. The top ten clonotypes cover around 3.3% of the sample.

The sequences come from peripheral blood, collected on day 0 of AZD1222 vaccination. The clonotype originates from an adult in good health.

The nucleotide sequence is given as TGTGCCAGCAGTTCCCCCCGGGCTAGCGGGAGGGAGACCCAGTACTTC. This translates into CASSSPRASGRETQYF. The chain is encoded by TRBV28 joined to TRBJ2-5; TRBD2 lines up with 11 middle nucleotides. Germline trimming: 4 bases from V, 5 bases from J; junction bases outside gene matches: 9. From the germline V gene, CDR1 is MDHEN and CDR2 is SYDVKM. Spanning cysteine to phenylalanine, the CDR3 consists of 16 amino acids. Only CDR3 DNA is held: 48 bases, read in frame from base 1.